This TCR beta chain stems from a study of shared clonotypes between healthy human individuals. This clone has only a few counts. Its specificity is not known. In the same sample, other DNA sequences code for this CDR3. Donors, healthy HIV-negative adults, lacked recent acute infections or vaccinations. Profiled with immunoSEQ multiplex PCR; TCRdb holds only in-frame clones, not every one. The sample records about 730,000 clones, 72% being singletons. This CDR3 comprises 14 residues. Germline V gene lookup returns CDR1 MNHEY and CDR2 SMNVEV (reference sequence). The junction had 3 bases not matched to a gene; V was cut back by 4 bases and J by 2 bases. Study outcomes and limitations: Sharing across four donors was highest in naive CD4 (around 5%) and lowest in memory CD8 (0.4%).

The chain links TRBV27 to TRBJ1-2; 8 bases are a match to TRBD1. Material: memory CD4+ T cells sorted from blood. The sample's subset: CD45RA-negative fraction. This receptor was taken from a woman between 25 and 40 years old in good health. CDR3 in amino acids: CASSSGGSNYGYTF. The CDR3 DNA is TGTGCCAGCAGTTCAGGGGGCTCCAACTATGGCTACACCTTC.